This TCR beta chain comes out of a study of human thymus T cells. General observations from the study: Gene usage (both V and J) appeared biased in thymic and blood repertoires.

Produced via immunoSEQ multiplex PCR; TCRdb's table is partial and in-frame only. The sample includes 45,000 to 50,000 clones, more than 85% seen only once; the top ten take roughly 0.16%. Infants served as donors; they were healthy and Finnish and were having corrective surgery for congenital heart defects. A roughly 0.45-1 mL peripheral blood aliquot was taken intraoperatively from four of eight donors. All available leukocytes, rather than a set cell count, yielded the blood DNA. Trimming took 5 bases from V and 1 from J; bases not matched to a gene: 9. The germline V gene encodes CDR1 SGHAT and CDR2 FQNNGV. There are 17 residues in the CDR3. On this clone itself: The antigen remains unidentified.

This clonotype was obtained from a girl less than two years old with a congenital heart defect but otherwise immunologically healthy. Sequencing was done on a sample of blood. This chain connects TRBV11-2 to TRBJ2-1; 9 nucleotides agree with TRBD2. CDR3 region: CASSPGRLAVSYNEQFF. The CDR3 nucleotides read TGTGCCAGCAGCCCCGGTCGACTAGCGGTTTCCTACAATGAGCAGTTCTTC.